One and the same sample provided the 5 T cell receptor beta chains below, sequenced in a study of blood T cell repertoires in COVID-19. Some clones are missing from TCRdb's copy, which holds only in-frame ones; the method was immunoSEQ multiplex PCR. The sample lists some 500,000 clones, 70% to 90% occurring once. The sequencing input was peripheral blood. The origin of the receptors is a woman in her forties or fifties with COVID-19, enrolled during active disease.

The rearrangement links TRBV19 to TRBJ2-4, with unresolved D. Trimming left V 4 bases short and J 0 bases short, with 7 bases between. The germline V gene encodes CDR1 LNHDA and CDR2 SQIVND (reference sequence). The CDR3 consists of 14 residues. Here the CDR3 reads CASSTGLAKNIQYF. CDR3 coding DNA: TGTGCCAGTAGTACGGGTCTAGCCAAAAACATTCAGTACTTC.

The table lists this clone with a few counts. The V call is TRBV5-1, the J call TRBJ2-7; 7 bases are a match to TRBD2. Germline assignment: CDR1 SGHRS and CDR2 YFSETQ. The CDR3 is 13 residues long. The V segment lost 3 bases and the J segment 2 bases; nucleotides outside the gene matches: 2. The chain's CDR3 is CASSYGLAYEQYF. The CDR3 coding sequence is TGCGCCAGCAGCTACGGACTAGCCTACGAGCAGTACTTC.

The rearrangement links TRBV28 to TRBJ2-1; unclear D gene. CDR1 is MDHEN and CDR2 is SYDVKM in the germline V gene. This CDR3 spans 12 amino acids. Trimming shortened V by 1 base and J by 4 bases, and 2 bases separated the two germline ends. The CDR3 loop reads CASSLSYNEQFF. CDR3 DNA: TGTGCCAGCAGTTTATCATACAATGAGCAGTTCTTC. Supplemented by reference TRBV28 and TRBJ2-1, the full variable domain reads DVKVTQSSRYLVKRTGEKVFLECVQDMDHENMFWYRQDPGLGLRLIYFSYDVKMKEKGDIPEGYSVSREKKERFSLILESASTNQTSMYLCASSLSYNEQFFGPGTRLTVL.

The DNA for the CDR3 is TGTGCCAGCAGCGTAGACCTCGGTCTTAATTCACCCCTCCACTTT. Its protein product is CASSVDLGLNSPLHF. The V and J genes are TRBV9 and TRBJ1-6, with unresolved D. The CDR3 covers 15 residues. From germline, CDR1 is SGDLS and CDR2 YYNGEE. V lost 0 bases and J lost 6, with 10 bases in between.

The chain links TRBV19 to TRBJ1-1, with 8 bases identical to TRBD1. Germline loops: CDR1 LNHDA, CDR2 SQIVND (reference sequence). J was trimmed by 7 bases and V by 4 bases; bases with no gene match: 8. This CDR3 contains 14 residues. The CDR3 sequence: CASSTTGGQDEAFF. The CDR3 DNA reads TGTGCCAGTAGTACCACAGGGGGTCAGGATGAAGCTTTCTTT.